One and the same sample provided the 11 T cell receptor beta chains below, sequenced in a study of Tregs in tolerant kidney transplant recipients. Sequencing used immunoSEQ multiplex PCR; TCRdb keeps in-frame clones, though not all of them. The sample includes 110,000 or so clones, roughly nine tenths of them seen just once. The sequencing input was CD4+ T cells from blood. Receptors were obtained from a human donor in good health.

This chain joins TRBV30 and TRBJ2-1; 10 bases fit TRBD1. The CDR3 sequence is 19 residues long. Trimming removed 3 bases from V and 3 bases from J; junction bases left unmatched: 17. CDR1 and CDR2 (germline): GTSNPN, SVGIG (reference sequence). For the CDR3, the DNA is TGTGCCTGGAGGTTAGCGTGGGACAGGGGAGTAAAAGACTACAATGAGCAGTTCTTC. Translating gives CAWRLAWDRGVKDYNEQFF.

The chain combines TRBV6-5 with TRBJ1-2; D is unresolved. CDR3 length: 16 residues. V was pared by 0 bases and J by 6 bases, with 17 bases between. Germline V CDR1 and CDR2: MNHEY, SVGAGI. CDR3 DNA: TGTGCCAGCAGTTACTCGTCTAGGACCCGGTCTGATGGCTACACCTTC. Translated, it gives CASSYSSRTRSDGYTF.

This chain links TRBV15 with TRBJ1-1; D is undetermined. The CDR3 has 13 residues. Germline lookup yields CDR1 LNHNV and CDR2 YYDKDF (reference sequence). V lost 1 base, J lost 0 bases, and 3 bases lay in between. The CDR3, as DNA: TGTGCCACCAGCAGAGCAGTGAACACTGAAGCTTTCTTT. As protein: CATSRAVNTEAFF. Full variable domain (missing parts from reference TRBV15 and TRBJ1-1): DAMVIQNPRYQVTQFGKPVTLSCSQTLNHNVMYWYQQKSSQAPKLLFHYYDKDFNNEADTPDNFQSRRPNTSFCFLDIRSPGLGDTAMYLCATSRAVNTEAFFGQGTRLTVV.

The chain couples TRBV5-1 to TRBJ1-3; tentatively, D is TRBD1 (5 bases). Deletions cut 0 bases from V and 0 bases from J, with 13 bases between. Germline CDR1 is SGHRS and CDR2 is YFSETQ. CDR3 size: 17 residues. Written as DNA, the CDR3 is TGCGCCAGCAGCTTGGAGCTGGGGCCGAGCTCTGGAAACACCATATATTTT. The encoded protein is CASSLELGPSSGNTIYF.

V and J are TRBV9 and TRBJ2-1; D unclear. Trimming took off 0 bases at V and 0 bases at J, with 7 bases between the two ends. Germline V CDR1 and CDR2: SGDLS, YYNGEE. CDR3 length: 15 amino acids. The CDR3 loop is CASSVGSSSYNEQFF. The CDR3 DNA is TGTGCCAGCAGCGTAGGGTCGAGCTCCTACAATGAGCAGTTCTTC.

This chain connects TRBV11-2 to TRBJ1-6; the match to TRBD1 covers 7 bases. The V and J ends lost 4 bases and 8 bases, in that order; junction bases with no gene match: 5. Per germline, CDR1 SGHAT and CDR2 FQNNGV. The CDR3 length is 14 residues. The DNA for the CDR3 is TGTGCCAGCAGCTCCGACAGGGCTTATTCACCCCTCCACTTT. This translates into CASSSDRAYSPLHF.

This clone turned up a few times. The chain couples TRBV6-5 to TRBJ2-5, with D tentatively TRBD2 (5 bases). The CDR3 totals 14 residues. Trimming took 2 bases from V and 0 from J, leaving 7 bases between them. Looked up from germline, CDR1 is MNHEY and CDR2 is SVGAGI. CDR3 in amino acids: CASSYGSDQETQYF. The CDR3 DNA is TGTGCCAGCAGTTACGGGAGCGACCAAGAGACCCAGTACTTC.

This clone was seen only once. The V and J genes are TRBV5-3 and TRBJ2-1, with 8 bases that match TRBD2. TRBV5-3 is sorted into the ORF group, with uncertain function. V lost 4 bases to trimming and J lost 4 bases; unmatched junction nucleotides: 13. CDR3 length: 17 residues. The CDR3 coding sequence is TGTGCCAGAAGCGTGCTCGGGGCGGGAGGCCTGTACAATGAGCAGTTCTTC. Its protein product is CARSVLGAGGLYNEQFF.

The chain links TRBV2 to TRBJ1-2; weak D call: TRBD1 (6 bases). The CDR3 contains 12 residues. Trimming removed 5 bases at V and 6 bases at J, with 10 bases between. Germline lookup yields CDR1 SNHLY and CDR2 FYNNEI. This CDR3 is CASSRQGNGYTF. The CDR3 region has the DNA TGTGCCAGCAGTCGGCAGGGGAATGGCTACACCTTC.

This clone was detected only a few times. This chain links TRBV4-1 with TRBJ1-1, with D tentatively TRBD1 (6 bases). Trimming took off 4 bases at V and 1 base at J, with 10 bases between the two ends. Germline V gene lookup returns CDR1 MGHRA and CDR2 YSYEKL. CDR3 length: 14 amino acids. For the CDR3, the DNA is TGCGCCAGCAGCCTCGGGACACGGAACACTGAAGCTTTCTTT. This translates into CASSLGTRNTEAFF.

This chain links TRBV6-1 with TRBJ1-2, with D perhaps TRBD1 (6 bases). In germline, CDR1 is MNHNS, CDR2 SASEGT. V was pared by 2 bases and J by 7 bases, with 17 bases between. This CDR3 is 15 amino acids long. The DNA for the CDR3 is TGTGCCAGCAGTGAAAGGGGGGCAAAGTCCTTTGGCTACACCTTC. It codes for CASSERGAKSFGYTF.